Below, 30 T cell receptor beta chains from the same sample are listed, as sequenced in a study of shared clonotypes between healthy human individuals. TCRdb keeps only in-frame clones here, not all; method: immunoSEQ multiplex PCR. The data contain about 1 million clones, under 80% of them seen just once; the ten biggest clones take up roughly 1.5%. The source material was memory CD4+ T cells sorted from blood. The subset denotes: CD45RA-negative fraction. The receptors here all came from a man aged 18 to 30 in good health.

The rearrangement links TRBV15 to TRBJ1-1; perhaps TRBD1 as D (5 bases). Germline CDR1 reads LNHNV; CDR2 reads YYDKDF (reference sequence). V lost 5 bases and J 1 base, leaving 17 bases between the germline ends. The CDR3 spans 16 residues. CDR3: CATSRNAWGGNTEAFF. In nucleotides, the CDR3 is TGTGCCACCAGCCGGAACGCATGGGGCGGGAACACTGAAGCTTTCTTT. Complete variable domain (other parts from reference TRBV15 and TRBJ1-1): DAMVIQNPRYQVTQFGKPVTLSCSQTLNHNVMYWYQQKSSQAPKLLFHYYDKDFNNEADTPDNFQSRRPNTSFCFLDIRSPGLGDTAMYLCATSRNAWGGNTEAFFGQGTRLTVV.

The rearrangement joins TRBV11-2 to TRBJ1-1; possible D gene TRBD1, 6 bases. The CDR3 sequence is 14 residues long. Trimming shortened V by 1 base and J by 3 bases, and 9 bases separated the two germline ends. CDR1 and CDR2 from the germline V gene are SGHAT and FQNNGV. The CDR3 region is CASSLGGPDTEAFF. CDR3 nucleotide sequence: TGTGCCAGCAGCTTAGGGGGGCCGGACACTGAAGCTTTCTTT.

CDR3 coding DNA: TGTGCCAGTAGTTCCGAGGGAGGAGGGGGTTCACCCCTCCACTTT. Encoded protein: CASSSEGGGGSPLHF. The chain recombines TRBV19 with TRBJ1-6; a weak D match, TRBD1 (6 bases). V was cut by 5 bases and J by 9 bases, with 17 bases left in between. The CDR3 totals 15 residues. Germline-derived CDR1 and CDR2 are LNHDA and SQIVND (reference sequence).

This clone was counted once. This chain joins TRBV6-6 and TRBJ1-6; D perhaps matches TRBD1 (6 bases). V lost 0 bases, J lost 10 bases, and 13 bases lay in between. The CDR3 runs 15 residues. Germline V CDR1 and CDR2: MNHNY, SVGAGI (reference sequence). This chain's CDR3 is CASSYSQGSESPLHF. CDR3 nucleotide sequence: TGTGCCAGCAGTTACTCGCAGGGGTCGGAATCACCCCTCCACTTT.

This clone was observed a handful of times. The chain carries TRBV11-1 and TRBJ2-6; D is undetermined. The V and J ends lost 6 bases and 0 bases respectively, with 9 bases between them. Per germline, CDR1 SGHAT and CDR2 FQDESV (reference sequence). The CDR3 runs to 15 residues. The CDR3 DNA follows: TGTGCCAGCAGTCTTCGGCGCTCTGGGGCCAACGTCCTGACTTTC. Translating it yields CASSLRRSGANVLTF.

This clone came up once. The chain couples TRBV5-8 to TRBJ2-1, with D hard to call. The CDR3 loop spans 11 amino acids. Germline CDR1 SGHTS, CDR2 YDEGEE. The V end was cut by 6 bases, the J end by 7 bases, with 8 bases between. CDR3 in DNA: TGTGCCAGCACCTTAACTAATGAGCAGTTCTTC. The encoded protein is CASTLTNEQFF.

V is TRBV6-4 and J is TRBJ1-2, with D tentatively TRBD1 (5 bases). This CDR3 is built from 12 residues. Trimming shortened V by 3 bases and J by 8 bases, and 10 bases separated the two germline ends. Germline assignment: CDR1 MRHNA and CDR2 SNTAGT. The CDR3 sequence is CASSDNGDGYTF. CDR3 nucleotides: TGTGCCAGCAGTGATAACGGGGACGGCTACACCTTC.

This clone was picked up a small number of times. The chain combines TRBV11-3 with TRBJ1-1; D may be TRBD1 (6 bases). CDR3 length: 13 amino acids. V was cut by 5 bases and J by 3 bases, with 10 bases left in between. Germline assignment: CDR1 SGHNT and CDR2 YENEEA. Here the CDR3 DNA reads TGTGCCAGCAGCCAGGACAGCGACACTGAAGCTTTCTTT. It yields the protein CASSQDSDTEAFF.

This clone was seen repeatedly, ten times or more. This sequence joins TRBV5-6 and TRBJ1-6; D call uncertain. The CDR3 is 15 residues long. V was pared by 0 bases and J by 6 bases, with 10 bases between. From germline, CDR1 is SGHDT and CDR2 YYEEEE. CDR3 sequence: CASSLESLFNSPLHF. CDR3 bases: TGTGCCAGCAGCTTGGAGTCTCTGTTTAATTCACCCCTCCACTTT.

The V call is TRBV6-5, the J call TRBJ2-5; 7 nucleotides line up with TRBD2. CDR3 length: 13 residues. Germline CDR1 MNHEY, CDR2 SVGAGI. The junction had 7 bases not matched to a gene; V was cut back by 7 bases and J by 5 bases. The CDR3 loop is CASTRDGGETQYF. As DNA, the CDR3 is TGTGCCAGCACCCGGGACGGGGGGGAGACCCAGTACTTC.

The rearrangement uses TRBV7-2 and TRBJ2-1, with 9 bases identical to TRBD2. This CDR3 comprises 14 residues. Germline CDR1 reads SGHTA; CDR2 reads FQGNSA. Trimming at V came to 6 bases and at J to 7 bases, leaving 7 bases not matched to a gene. DNA of the CDR3: TGTGCCAGCAGTCATAGCGGGGGTGTGAATGAGCAGTTCTTC. This translates into CASSHSGGVNEQFF.

The chain is built from TRBV4-3 and TRBJ2-7; D remains unclear. Deletions cut 4 bases from V and 0 bases from J, with 13 bases between. Germline lookup yields CDR1 LGHNA and CDR2 YSLEER. CDR3 length: 15 amino acids. In DNA, the CDR3 is TGCGCCAGCAGCCCATCACTGCTAGGCTCCTACGAGCAGTACTTC. Translated: CASSPSLLGSYEQYF.

The chain uses TRBV30 and TRBJ2-6, with TRBD1 matching over 9 bases. Trimming cost V 3 bases and J 8 bases; bases outside gene matches: 8. Germline CDR1 reads GTSNPN; CDR2 reads SVGIG (reference sequence). The CDR3 sequence is 15 residues long. CDR3 bases: TGTGCCTGGAGCCGACTCGGGACAGGGTCCAACGTCCTGACTTTC. This translates into CAWSRLGTGSNVLTF. Together with reference TRBV30 and TRBJ2-6, the CDR3 gives the full variable domain: SQTIHQWPATLVQPVGSPLSLECTVEGTSNPNLYWYRQAAGRGLQLLFYSVGIGQISSEVPQNLSASRPQDRQFILSSKKLLLSDSGFYLCAWSRLGTGSNVLTFGAGSRLTVL.

This chain uses TRBV27 with TRBJ2-2, with D perhaps given as TRBD1 or TRBD2 (6 bases each). Looked up from germline, CDR1 is MNHEY and CDR2 is SMNVEV (reference sequence). This CDR3 is 15 amino acids long. Trimming took 2 bases from V and 3 from J, leaving 10 bases between them. CDR3 coding DNA: TGTGCCAGCAGTTTAGTGGGGGGCTACACCGGGGAGCTGTTTTTT. Protein sequence: CASSLVGGYTGELFF.

This chain connects TRBV10-1 to TRBJ2-1; TRBD2 matches 8 bases. There are 13 residues in the CDR3. Trimming took 2 bases from V and 9 from J; bases not matched to a gene: 3. Germline lookup yields CDR1 WNHNN and CDR2 SYGVQD (reference sequence). This CDR3 reads CASSEATSGEQFF. The CDR3, as DNA: TGCGCCAGCAGTGAGGCTACTAGCGGTGAGCAGTTCTTC.

On this clone itself: This CDR3 is also generated by other DNA sequences in the sample. This rearrangement joins TRBV6-5 to TRBJ2-5; possibly TRBD2 for D (5 bases). This CDR3 has 11 residues. From germline, CDR1 is MNHEY and CDR2 SVGAGI. The germline V and J ends were trimmed by 7 bases and 6 bases, with 9 bases remaining between them. The CDR3 region is CASTTGKTQYF. The CDR3 DNA sequence: TGTGCCAGCACAACGGGGAAGACCCAGTACTTC.

This rearrangement joins TRBV9 to TRBJ2-3, with 13 bases fitting TRBD2. V shed 4 bases, J shed 0 bases, and the junction held 5 bases outside the gene matches. The CDR3 covers 17 residues. Germline assignment: CDR1 SGDLS and CDR2 YYNGEE. The CDR3 sequence is CASSKTSGGYSTDTQYF. The CDR3 DNA reads TGTGCCAGCAGCAAGACTAGCGGGGGGTATAGCACAGATACGCAGTATTTT.

CDR3 region: CATSRPGGAKGNIQYF. CDR3 DNA sequence: TGTGCCACCAGCAGACCGGGAGGCGCGAAGGGAAACATTCAGTACTTC. The rearrangement joins TRBV15 to TRBJ2-4, with 7 bases that match TRBD2. The CDR3 covers 16 residues. The V segment lost 2 bases and the J segment 6 bases; nucleotides outside the gene matches: 10. CDR1 LNHNV and CDR2 YYDKDF come from the germline V gene (reference sequence).

Regarding this clone: The sample holds other DNA sequences that translate to the same CDR3. This chain uses TRBV6-1 with TRBJ2-7, with 12 nucleotides matching TRBD1. The V gene's germline CDR1 is MNHNS and CDR2 SASEGT. The CDR3 runs 15 residues. V lost 3 bases to trimming and J lost 7 bases; unmatched junction nucleotides: 7. The CDR3 is CASSERGQGAGEQYF. The CDR3 nucleotides are TGTGCCAGCAGTGAGCGGGGACAGGGGGCAGGGGAGCAGTACTTC.

The chain employs TRBV10-3 and TRBJ1-1, with no clear D. This CDR3 is built from 13 residues. V gave up 6 bases and J gave up 0 bases, with 8 bases separating them. CDR1 and CDR2 from the germline V gene are ENHRY and SYGVKD. CDR3 nucleotide sequence: TGTGCCATCAGGGCAGAACTGAACACTGAAGCTTTCTTT. Amino acids: CAIRAELNTEAFF.

This clone showed up just a few times. The chain employs TRBV30 and TRBJ1-2, with TRBD1 identical over 8 bases. This CDR3 spans 13 amino acids. Unmatched junction bases numbered 9, after V lost 7 bases and J lost 5 bases. The germline V gene has CDR1 GTSNPN and CDR2 SVGIG (reference sequence). The CDR3 DNA follows: TGTGCCTTGGGACAGGAGGTTGGGTATGGCTACACCTTC. Amino acid sequence: CALGQEVGYGYTF.

This clone occurred a few times. The CDR3 loop reads CASSLVTSGGAEQFF. For the CDR3, the DNA is TGCGCCAGCAGCTTGGTAACTAGCGGGGGGGCTGAGCAGTTCTTC. The chain employs TRBV5-1 and TRBJ2-1; 13 nucleotides agree with TRBD2. From germline, CDR1 is SGHRS and CDR2 YFSETQ. The V gene end was trimmed by 0 bases and the J gene end by 9 bases; junction bases not matched to a gene: 3. The CDR3 sequence is 15 residues long.

V gene TRBV10-1 combines with J gene TRBJ2-7; D gene unclear. This CDR3 spans 14 amino acids. CDR1 and CDR2 (germline): WNHNN, SYGVQD (reference sequence). Between the trimmed V and J ends, which lost 2 bases and 3 bases, there was a span of 11 bases. The CDR3 bases are TGCGCCAGCAGTGAGGGGATTCGGCTCTACGAGCAGTACTTC. This encodes CASSEGIRLYEQYF.

CDR3 in amino acids: CASSTPGLEQFF. The CDR3, as DNA: TGTGCCAGTAGTACGCCCGGTTTAGAGCAGTTCTTC. The gene calls are TRBV19 and TRBJ2-1, with unresolved D. In germline, CDR1 is LNHDA, CDR2 SQIVND (reference sequence). V lost 4 bases and J lost 10, with 11 bases in between. This CDR3 has 12 residues.

V usage is TRBV2 and J usage is TRBJ1-6, with 8 bases fitting TRBD1. The germline CDR1 and CDR2 sequences are SNHLY and FYNNEI. The CDR3 runs to 14 residues. Losses at the gene ends were 4 bases for V and 7 bases for J; bases not matched to a gene: 3. CDR3 region: CASSVQGGNSPLHF. DNA for the CDR3: TGTGCCAGCAGTGTACAGGGGGGAAATTCACCCCTCCACTTT.

The V and J genes are TRBV6-6 and TRBJ2-3; 8 positions match TRBD2. Germline CDR1 is MNHNY and CDR2 is SVGAGI (reference sequence). CDR3 size: 15 residues. Losses at the gene ends were 5 bases for V and 2 bases for J; bases not matched to a gene: 6. The CDR3 region has the DNA TGTGCCAGCAGTGTAGCGGGGACCCCCACAGATACGCAGTATTTT. This sequence encodes CASSVAGTPTDTQYF.

The rearrangement links TRBV2 to TRBJ2-2; possibly TRBD2 for D (6 bases). The CDR3 contains 14 residues. Germline V gene lookup returns CDR1 SNHLY and CDR2 FYNNEI. The V end was cut by 0 bases, the J end by 7 bases, with 9 bases between. DNA of the CDR3: TGTGCCAGCAGTGAAGCGGAGGGGTTCGGGGAGCTGTTTTTT. This encodes CASSEAEGFGELFF. The full variable domain, with the rest looked up from reference TRBV2 and TRBJ2-2, is EPEVTQTPSHQVTQMGQEVILRCVPISNHLYFYWYRQILGQKVEFLVSFYNNEISEKSEIFDDQFSVERPDGSNFTLKIRSTKLEDSAMYFCASSEAEGFGELFFGEGSRLTVL.

The chain employs TRBV4-1 and TRBJ2-5, with TRBD1 matching 7 bases. The J call may not be correct, given that the DNA end is closer to TRBJ2-7. Germline V lookup: CDR1 MGHRA, CDR2 YSYEKL. There are 15 residues in the CDR3. The CDR3 reads CASSQGQGVLYEQYF. CDR3 coding DNA: TGCGCCAGCAGCCAAGGGCAGGGGGTCTTGTACGAGCAGTACTTC.

CDR3 DNA: TGTGCCAGTAGTATAACCACGTACAGGGGGCATACCTTC. Encoded protein: CASSITTYRGHTF. This chain connects TRBV19 to TRBJ1-2; 9 bases line up with TRBD1. Per germline, CDR1 LNHDA and CDR2 SQIVND (reference sequence). V dropped 2 bases and J dropped 14; count of bases not matched to a gene: 9. The CDR3 covers 13 residues. Full variable domain (missing parts from reference TRBV19 and TRBJ1-2): DGGITQSPKYLFRKEGQNVTLSCEQNLNHDAMYWYRQDPGQGLRLIYYSQIVNDFQKGDIAEGYSVSREKKESFPLTVTSAQKNPTAFYLCASSITTYRGHTFGSGTRLTVV.

The rearrangement links TRBV30 to TRBJ1-3; TRBD1 agrees at 7 bases. Germline values: CDR1 GTSNPN, CDR2 SVGIG (reference sequence). Unmatched junction bases numbered 6, after V lost 0 bases and J lost 4 bases. CDR3 length equals 15 residues. The chain's CDR3 is CAWSVQQGYGNTIYF. In nucleotides, the CDR3 is TGTGCCTGGAGTGTACAACAGGGGTACGGAAACACCATATATTTT.